These T cell receptor beta chains were read from a single sample in a study of cytomegalovirus exposure and HLA in healthy donors. Only in-frame clones appear in the TCRdb table, and some are missing; sequencing was by immunoSEQ multiplex PCR. The sample consists of fewer than 110,000 clones, roughly 70% of them appearing once. The sequenced material came from PBMCs. The source is a woman aged 40 to 49 in good health and CMV-seropositive. The CDR3 runs from the conserved cysteine through the conserved F or W. Each record gives: D gene, V gene, J gene, clone size, CDR3 protein, CDR3 DNA. A D gene is named only where the DNA matches it firmly. Clone size is stated in some rows and not others, as once, few, many or a class when expanded.

D gene: -
V gene: TRBV9
J gene: TRBJ1-3
clone size: -
CDR3 protein: CASSVDAGRENTIYF
CDR3 DNA: TGTGCCAGCAGCGTAGACGCGGGGAGGGAAAACACCATATATTTT

D gene: -
V gene: TRBV20-1
J gene: TRBJ1-2
clone size: -
CDR3 protein: CSARDFYGYTF
CDR3 DNA: TGCAGTGCGAGGGACTTCTATGGCTACACCTTC

D gene: -
V gene: TRBV6-5
J gene: TRBJ1-1
clone size: -
CDR3 protein: CASSFTGVSTEAFF
CDR3 DNA: TGTGCCAGCAGCTTCACGGGTGTGAGCACTGAAGCTTTCTTT

D gene: -
V gene: TRBV30
J gene: TRBJ1-2
clone size: -
CDR3 protein: CAWSVLGKSGYTF
CDR3 DNA: TGTGCCTGGAGTGTACTAGGGAAGAGTGGCTACACCTTC

D gene: TRBD1
V gene: TRBV7-6
J gene: TRBJ1-2
clone size: -
CDR3 protein: CASSPAPPGTAYGYTF
CDR3 DNA: TGTGCCAGCAGCCCCGCCCCACCCGGGACAGCCTATGGCTACACCTTC

D gene: -
V gene: TRBV13
J gene: TRBJ1-1
clone size: -
CDR3 protein: CASSHRQDLNTEAFF
CDR3 DNA: TGTGCCAGCAGCCACCGACAGGACCTGAACACTGAAGCTTTCTTT

D gene: -
V gene: TRBV7-2
J gene: TRBJ2-5
clone size: -
CDR3 protein: CASSLGVRGGQETQYF
CDR3 DNA: TGTGCCAGCAGCTTAGGAGTCCGGGGAGGTCAAGAGACCCAGTACTTC

D gene: TRBD2
V gene: TRBV27
J gene: TRBJ2-7
clone size: -
CDR3 protein: CASSDGRVYEQYF
CDR3 DNA: TGTGCCAGCTCGGATGGGAGGGTTTACGAGCAGTACTTC

D gene: TRBD2
V gene: TRBV7-2
J gene: TRBJ2-3
clone size: -
CDR3 protein: CASSFGGGGNTDTQYF
CDR3 DNA: TGTGCCAGCAGCTTCGGTGGGGGGGGAAACACAGATACGCAGTATTTT

D gene: -
V gene: TRBV5-8
J gene: TRBJ1-5
clone size: -
CDR3 protein: CASSLLFGTRNLGLAF
CDR3 DNA: TGTGCCAGCAGCTTGCTATTTGGGACACGGAATTTAGGTTTAGCTTTT

D gene: TRBD2
V gene: TRBV19
J gene: TRBJ2-1
clone size: -
CDR3 protein: CASSPHWRGSNNEQFF
CDR3 DNA: TGTGCCAGTAGTCCTCACTGGCGGGGGAGCAACAATGAGCAGTTCTTC

D gene: TRBD1
V gene: TRBV30
J gene: TRBJ1-5
clone size: -
CDR3 protein: CAWSRTGGQPQHF
CDR3 DNA: TGTGCCTGGAGCCGGACAGGGGGTCAGCCCCAGCATTTT

D gene: -
V gene: TRBV6-4
J gene: TRBJ2-2
clone size: few
CDR3 protein: CASSESGTGELFF
CDR3 DNA: TGTGCCAGCAGTGAATCCGGCACCGGGGAGCTGTTTTTT

D gene: TRBD2
V gene: TRBV5-4
J gene: TRBJ2-2
clone size: -
CDR3 protein: CASSLAGGGTGELFF
CDR3 DNA: TGTGCCAGCAGCTTGGCCGGGGGGGGCACCGGGGAGCTGTTTTTT

D gene: TRBD2
V gene: TRBV5-1
J gene: TRBJ2-1
clone size: once
CDR3 protein: CASSFVAGAENEQFF
CDR3 DNA: TGCGCCAGCAGCTTCGTAGCGGGGGCCGAGAATGAGCAGTTCTTC

D gene: -
V gene: TRBV7-9
J gene: TRBJ1-1
clone size: -
CDR3 protein: CASSPSTRKNTEAFF
CDR3 DNA: TGTGCCAGCAGCCCCAGCACCAGGAAGAACACTGAAGCTTTCTTT

D gene: -
V gene: TRBV19
J gene: TRBJ1-5
clone size: -
CDR3 protein: CASSQGSNQPQHF
CDR3 DNA: TGTGCCAGTAGCCAGGGCAGCAATCAGCCCCAGCATTTT

D gene: -
V gene: TRBV7-9
J gene: TRBJ2-7
clone size: -
CDR3 protein: CASSQKTESEQYF
CDR3 DNA: TGTGCCAGCAGCCAAAAGACAGAGAGCGAGCAGTACTTC

D gene: -
V gene: TRBV4-1
J gene: TRBJ1-5
clone size: -
CDR3 protein: CASSQGRDRLGGPQHF
CDR3 DNA: TGCGCCAGCAGCCAGGGCCGTGACAGGTTGGGCGGGCCCCAGCATTTT

D gene: TRBD1
V gene: TRBV28
J gene: TRBJ1-4
clone size: -
CDR3 protein: CASAGTGSQKLFF
CDR3 DNA: TGTGCCAGCGCAGGGACAGGATCTCAAAAACTGTTTTTT

D gene: -
V gene: TRBV2
J gene: TRBJ2-2
clone size: -
CDR3 protein: CASSPGLARSAGELFF
CDR3 DNA: TGTGCCAGCAGCCCGGGTCTCGCCCGGTCGGCCGGGGAGCTGTTTTTT

D gene: TRBD1
V gene: TRBV6-6
J gene: TRBJ2-5
clone size: -
CDR3 protein: CASSSRDRAQETQYF
CDR3 DNA: TGTGCCAGCAGTTCCCGGGACAGGGCTCAAGAGACCCAGTACTTC

D gene: TRBD2
V gene: TRBV6-4
J gene: TRBJ2-1
clone size: few
CDR3 protein: CASSPHLGGVEQFF
CDR3 DNA: TGTGCCAGCAGTCCCCACCTGGGGGGGGTTGAGCAGTTCTTC

D gene: TRBD1
V gene: TRBV7-9
J gene: TRBJ2-1
clone size: -
CDR3 protein: CASSRDRGQFF
CDR3 DNA: TGTGCCAGCAGCCGGGACAGGGGGCAGTTCTTC

D gene: -
V gene: TRBV21-1
J gene: TRBJ1-1
clone size: -
CDR3 protein: CASSKAPAGYTEAFF
CDR3 DNA: TGTGCCAGCAGCAAAGCACCAGCAGGTTACACTGAAGCTTTCTTT

D gene: -
V gene: TRBV5-6
J gene: TRBJ1-2
clone size: -
CDR3 protein: CASSTGQTYGYTF
CDR3 DNA: TGTGCCAGCAGCACGGGACAAACCTATGGCTACACCTTC

D gene: -
V gene: TRBV2
J gene: TRBJ1-4
clone size: -
CDR3 protein: CASSEEPYTGRQKKLFF
CDR3 DNA: TGTGCCAGCAGTGAAGAACCTTACACAGGGCGACAGAAAAAACTGTTTTTT

D gene: TRBD1
V gene: TRBV7-2
J gene: TRBJ2-7
clone size: -
CDR3 protein: CASSLGNTGVHEQYF
CDR3 DNA: TGTGCCAGCAGCTTAGGGAATACAGGGGTCCACGAGCAGTACTTC

D gene: TRBD1
V gene: TRBV29-1
J gene: TRBJ1-1
clone size: few
CDR3 protein: CSADRVNTEAFF
CDR3 DNA: TGCAGCGCGGACAGGGTGAACACTGAAGCTTTCTTT

D gene: TRBD1
V gene: TRBV5-1
J gene: TRBJ2-7
clone size: -
CDR3 protein: CASSLGVTGSSEQYF
CDR3 DNA: TGCGCCAGCAGCTTGGGTGTGACAGGGTCCTCCGAGCAGTACTTC

D gene: TRBD1
V gene: TRBV11-1
J gene: TRBJ2-5
clone size: -
CDR3 protein: CASSLNGDRAVHGAQYF
CDR3 DNA: TGTGCCAGCAGCTTAAATGGGGACAGGGCTGTACACGGAGCCCAGTACTTC

D gene: TRBD1
V gene: TRBV7-2
J gene: TRBJ2-1
clone size: -
CDR3 protein: CASSFTTGGWNEQFF
CDR3 DNA: TGTGCCAGCAGCTTTACGACAGGGGGGTGGAATGAGCAGTTCTTC

D gene: TRBD1
V gene: TRBV30
J gene: TRBJ1-5
clone size: -
CDR3 protein: CAWSTGGSNQPQHF
CDR3 DNA: TGTGCCTGGTCGACAGGGGGCTCCAATCAGCCCCAGCATTTT

D gene: TRBD1
V gene: TRBV5-1
J gene: TRBJ1-2
clone size: -
CDR3 protein: CASSPRTGTNYGYTF
CDR3 DNA: TGCGCCAGCAGCCCACGGACAGGGACCAACTATGGCTACACCTTC

D gene: TRBD1
V gene: TRBV6-1
J gene: TRBJ1-3
clone size: few
CDR3 protein: CASSEDFTGGTGNTIYF
CDR3 DNA: TGTGCCAGCAGTGAGGATTTTACAGGGGGCACTGGAAACACCATATATTTT

D gene: -
V gene: TRBV25-1
J gene: TRBJ2-2
clone size: -
CDR3 protein: CASSQHTRNTGELFF
CDR3 DNA: TGTGCCAGCAGTCAACATACACGGAACACCGGGGAGCTGTTTTTT

D gene: TRBD1
V gene: TRBV4-2
J gene: TRBJ1-2
clone size: -
CDR3 protein: CASSHLDRQGNYGYTF
CDR3 DNA: TGTGCCAGCAGCCACTTGGACAGGCAAGGGAACTATGGCTACACCTTC

D gene: TRBD1
V gene: TRBV5-4
J gene: TRBJ2-5
clone size: once
CDR3 protein: CASSYSHGTGEETQYF
CDR3 DNA: TGTGCCAGCAGCTACTCCCATGGGACAGGGGAAGAGACCCAGTACTTC

D gene: -
V gene: TRBV6-5
J gene: TRBJ1-1
clone size: -
CDR3 protein: CASSYMARMSAFF
CDR3 DNA: TGTGCCAGCAGTTACATGGCAAGAATGTCGGCTTTCTTT

D gene: TRBD1
V gene: TRBV2
J gene: TRBJ1-1
clone size: -
CDR3 protein: CASSARITGGRGFNTEAFF
CDR3 DNA: TGTGCCAGCAGTGCGCGAATTACAGGGGGCCGTGGGTTTAACACTGAAGCTTTCTTT

D gene: -
V gene: TRBV13
J gene: TRBJ2-7
clone size: -
CDR3 protein: CASSLGLRAHEQYF
CDR3 DNA: TGTGCCAGCAGCCTGGGCCTACGAGCCCACGAGCAGTACTTC

D gene: -
V gene: TRBV7-9
J gene: TRBJ1-5
clone size: -
CDR3 protein: CASSSSDGQISNQPQHF
CDR3 DNA: TGTGCCAGCAGCTCCTCCGACGGACAGATTAGCAATCAGCCCCAGCATTTT

D gene: TRBD1
V gene: TRBV7-6
J gene: TRBJ2-7
clone size: -
CDR3 protein: CASSPRQGPYEQYF
CDR3 DNA: TGTGCCAGCAGCCCGCGACAGGGACCCTACGAGCAGTACTTC

D gene: TRBD2
V gene: TRBV19
J gene: TRBJ2-7
clone size: -
CDR3 protein: CASTHRRAGGSYEQYF
CDR3 DNA: TGTGCCAGTACCCACAGACGTGCGGGGGGCTCCTACGAGCAGTACTTC

D gene: -
V gene: TRBV21-1
J gene: TRBJ2-4
clone size: -
CDR3 protein: CASSKALSGPIAKNIQYF
CDR3 DNA: TGTGCCAGCAGCAAAGCGCTCAGCGGACCGATAGCCAAAAACATTCAGTACTTC

D gene: TRBD1
V gene: TRBV5-1
J gene: TRBJ1-4
clone size: -
CDR3 protein: CASSGQGHNEKLFF
CDR3 DNA: TGCGCCAGCAGCGGACAGGGACATAATGAAAAACTGTTTTTT

D gene: TRBD1
V gene: TRBV27
J gene: TRBJ1-6
clone size: once
CDR3 protein: CASSLPSGTGGSPLHF
CDR3 DNA: TGTGCCAGCAGCCTCCCCTCCGGGACAGGGGGCTCACCCCTCCACTTT

D gene: -
V gene: TRBV6-5
J gene: TRBJ1-1
clone size: -
CDR3 protein: CASSYFGIMNTEAFF
CDR3 DNA: TGTGCCAGCAGTTATTTCGGGATAATGAACACTGAAGCTTTCTTT

D gene: -
V gene: TRBV25-1
J gene: TRBJ1-5
clone size: -
CDR3 protein: CASRPGGNQPQHF
CDR3 DNA: TGTGCCAGCAGACCAGGCGGCAATCAGCCCCAGCATTTT

D gene: -
V gene: TRBV14
J gene: TRBJ2-7
clone size: -
CDR3 protein: CASSHLNRDEQYF
CDR3 DNA: TGTGCCAGCAGCCACCTAAACCGGGACGAGCAGTACTTC

D gene: -
V gene: TRBV28
J gene: TRBJ2-7
clone size: -
CDR3 protein: CASSSQRAGNIYEQYF
CDR3 DNA: TGTGCCAGCAGTTCCCAACGGGCAGGGAATATCTACGAGCAGTACTTC

D gene: -
V gene: TRBV6-5
J gene: TRBJ1-3
clone size: -
CDR3 protein: CASTRTVSGNTIYF
CDR3 DNA: TGTGCCAGCACTAGGACAGTCTCTGGAAACACCATATATTTT

D gene: -
V gene: TRBV5-1
J gene: TRBJ1-2
clone size: few
CDR3 protein: CASRSDPTLYGYTF
CDR3 DNA: TGCGCCAGCCGTTCGGATCCGACTCTTTATGGCTACACCTTC

D gene: -
V gene: TRBV19
J gene: TRBJ1-5
clone size: few
CDR3 protein: CASSGGRYSNQPQHF
CDR3 DNA: TGTGCCAGTAGTGGTGGCAGATATAGCAATCAGCCCCAGCATTTT